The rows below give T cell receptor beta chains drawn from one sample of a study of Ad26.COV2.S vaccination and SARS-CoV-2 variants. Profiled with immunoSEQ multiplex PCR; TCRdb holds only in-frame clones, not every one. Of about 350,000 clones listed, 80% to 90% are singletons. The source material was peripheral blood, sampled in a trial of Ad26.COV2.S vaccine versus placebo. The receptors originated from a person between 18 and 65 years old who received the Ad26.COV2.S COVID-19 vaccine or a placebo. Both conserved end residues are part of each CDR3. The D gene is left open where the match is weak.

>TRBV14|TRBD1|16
CASSQGTGRSYNEQFF
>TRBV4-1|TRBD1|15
CASSSLTGGNTEAFF
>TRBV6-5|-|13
CASSPKLYDRYTF
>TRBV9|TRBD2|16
CASSVGGRASSYEQYF
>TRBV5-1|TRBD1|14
CASSLGQGREKLFF
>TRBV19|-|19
CASSMVATEQRSSGNTIYF
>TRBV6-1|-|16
CASSERADHYNSPLHF
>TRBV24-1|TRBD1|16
CATSDLRTGDTGELFF
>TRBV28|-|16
CASSPGLSFGMTEAFF
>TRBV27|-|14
CASSLVAGNYGYTF
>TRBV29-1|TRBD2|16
CSVEQPSGRAYNEQFF
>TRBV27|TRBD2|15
CASWGPGLHYNEQFF
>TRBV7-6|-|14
CASSPGTVGFGYTF
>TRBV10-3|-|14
CAISERRENTEAFF
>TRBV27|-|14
CASGRLENPYEQYF
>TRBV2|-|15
CASSPLGRLAYEQYF
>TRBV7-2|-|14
CASSPSWAETEAFF
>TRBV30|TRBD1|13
CAWRRGGVYEQYF
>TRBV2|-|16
CASSEARRALNYEQYF
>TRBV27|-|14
CASSPRDARQPQHF
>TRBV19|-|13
CASSGLPDQPQHF
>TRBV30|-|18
CAWRGGFSPEYSNQPQHF
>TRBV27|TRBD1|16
CASSSRTGGGPGELFF
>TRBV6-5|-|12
CATRATPYEQYF
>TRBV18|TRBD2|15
CASSPGLAGNNEQFF
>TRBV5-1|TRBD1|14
CASSLGQGGDEQFF
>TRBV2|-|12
CASTQGIQPQHF
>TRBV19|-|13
CASSPGPSGRKFF
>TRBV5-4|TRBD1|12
CASSRQGFGYTF
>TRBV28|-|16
CATNYVVGANTGELFF
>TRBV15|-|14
CATRRGPPTGEAFF
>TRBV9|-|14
CASSAQGLNTEAFF
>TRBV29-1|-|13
CSVGGRLSYEQYF
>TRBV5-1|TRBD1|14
CASSQDREGDTQYF
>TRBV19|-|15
CASSMLGGLESEQFF
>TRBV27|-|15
CASSLFAVNSYEQYF
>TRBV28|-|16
CASSLSPGNSNQPQHF
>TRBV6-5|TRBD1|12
CASRTGLETQYF
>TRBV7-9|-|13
CASSLQGDTEAFF
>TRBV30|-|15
CAWNQGGLGSYEQYF
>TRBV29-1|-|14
CSVEDRVVSYGYTF
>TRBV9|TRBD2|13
CASSLAGGSEQYF
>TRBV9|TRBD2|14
CASSPSGLAVEQYF
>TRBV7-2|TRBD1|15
CASSTTQGADGGYTF
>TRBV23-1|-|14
CASSPQGYYSPLHF
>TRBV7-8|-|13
CASSLAYSPSQYF
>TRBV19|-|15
CASSTRTWSSYEQYF
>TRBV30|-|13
CAWRMTGNTEAFF
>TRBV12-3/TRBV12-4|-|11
CASSFRNEQFF
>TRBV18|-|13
CASSTVVGTEAFF
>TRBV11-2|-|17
CASSLRYRSETSYEQYF
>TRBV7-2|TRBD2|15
CASSLVASGVDTQYF
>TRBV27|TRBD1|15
CASSSGTGGRETQYF
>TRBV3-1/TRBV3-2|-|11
CASSQGREQYF
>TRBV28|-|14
CASSYTLRPYEQYF
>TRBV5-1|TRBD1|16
CASSWGQGSSTDTQYF
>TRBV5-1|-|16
CASSSGLGGSSYGYTF
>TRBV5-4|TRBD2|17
CASSTGTSGENYNEQFF
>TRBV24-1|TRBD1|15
CATSDYSDRGYEQFF
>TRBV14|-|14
CASSQGHGQTEAFF